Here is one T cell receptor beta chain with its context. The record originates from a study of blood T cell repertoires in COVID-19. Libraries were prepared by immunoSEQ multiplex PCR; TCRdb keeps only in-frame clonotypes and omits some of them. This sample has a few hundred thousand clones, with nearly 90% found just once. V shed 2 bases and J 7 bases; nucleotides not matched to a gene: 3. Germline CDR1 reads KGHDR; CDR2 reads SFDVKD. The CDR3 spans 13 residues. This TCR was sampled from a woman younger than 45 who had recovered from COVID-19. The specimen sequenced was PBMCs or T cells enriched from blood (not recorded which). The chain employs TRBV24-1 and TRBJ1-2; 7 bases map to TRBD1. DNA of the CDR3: TGTGCCACCAGTGATTGGCCAGGGGGTGGCTACACCTTC. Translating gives CATSDWPGGGYTF.